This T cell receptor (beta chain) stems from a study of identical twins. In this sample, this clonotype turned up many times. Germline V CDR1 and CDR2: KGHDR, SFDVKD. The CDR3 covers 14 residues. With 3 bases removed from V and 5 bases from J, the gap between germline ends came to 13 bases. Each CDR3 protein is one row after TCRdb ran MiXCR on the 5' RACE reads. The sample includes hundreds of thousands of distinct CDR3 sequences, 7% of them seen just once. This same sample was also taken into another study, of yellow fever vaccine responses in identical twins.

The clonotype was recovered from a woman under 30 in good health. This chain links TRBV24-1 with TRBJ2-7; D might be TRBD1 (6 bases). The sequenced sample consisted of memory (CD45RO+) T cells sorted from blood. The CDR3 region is CATSDNRVGNEQYF. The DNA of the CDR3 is TGTGCCACCAGTGATAACAGGGTTGGGAACGAGCAGTACTTC.